This T cell receptor beta chain was obtained from a study of blood T cell repertoires in COVID-19. Study context: T cells, B-cell-depleted T cells, or PBMCs supplied cDNA or gDNA.

Seattle patients were enrolled during active infection and followed longitudinally. V lost 5 bases, J lost 5 bases, and 3 bases lay in between. This CDR3 comprises 10 residues. The germline gives CDR1 SEHNR, CDR2 FQNEAQ (reference sequence). Source study methods: Nucleated cell number was recorded as an estimate derived from reference gene primer amplification. Clones were read by immunoSEQ multiplex PCR, and TCRdb kept only the in-frame ones, dropping some. V, J and clone size reflect that table, while D and trimming were determined from the DNA. The sample records roughly 200,000 clones, about 76% being singletons. Details on this clone: It may be a read error: a sequence one base away is much more abundant.

The TCR sequence derives from a middle-aged woman with COVID-19, enrolled during active disease. The rearrangement uses TRBV7-9 and TRBJ2-5; D remains unclear. Sample: peripheral blood. The CDR3 reads CASSRETQYF. Written as DNA, the CDR3 is TGTGCCAGCAGCCGGGAGACCCAGTACTTC.